These 30 T cell receptor beta chains were all obtained from the same sample, sequenced in a study of beta chain features in type 1 diabetes. The whole isolated RNA underwent reverse transcription, so sequencing captured expressed TCRB transcripts. Profiled with immunoSEQ multiplex PCR; TCRdb holds only in-frame clones, not every one. The sample shows about 320,000 clones, 12% to 15% of them seen only once. The sample consisted of central memory CD4+ T cells from blood. These receptors were obtained from a young man in good health.

The J gene is TRBJ2-7, the V gene TRBV9, with TRBD2 as a possible D gene (5 bases). Germline V gene lookup returns CDR1 SGDLS and CDR2 YYNGEE. Trimming shortened V by 4 bases and J by 3 bases, and 17 bases separated the two germline ends. This CDR3 contains 15 residues. The CDR3 DNA reads as TGTGCCAGCAGCCCGCGGGTCGACTTGGGCTACGAGCAGTACTTC. Amino acid sequence: CASSPRVDLGYEQYF. Full variable domain (rest looked up from reference TRBV9 and TRBJ2-7): DSGVTQTPKHLITATGQRVTLRCSPRSGDLSVYWYQQSLDQGLQFLIQYYNGEERAKGNILERFSAQQFPDLHSELNLSSLELGDSALYFCASSPRVDLGYEQYFGPGTRLTVT.

The V gene is TRBV27, the J gene TRBJ2-7, with D possibly matching TRBD2 (5 bases). CDR1 is MNHEY, CDR2 SMNVEV, per germline (reference sequence). Trimming removed 5 bases at V and 5 bases at J, with 13 bases between. The length of the CDR3 is 13 residues. The CDR3 sequence: CASSGGLQHEQYF. CDR3 sequence (DNA): TGTGCCAGCAGTGGAGGTCTTCAACACGAGCAGTACTTC.

The CDR3 region has the DNA TGTGCCAGCAGCCAACAAAGTTCTTCGCACGAGCAGTACTTC. Translation gives CASSQQSSSHEQYF. The J gene is TRBJ2-7, the V gene TRBV11-1; the D is unclear. Deletions cut 5 bases from V and 5 bases from J, with 16 bases between. The CDR3 totals 14 residues. The germline V gene has CDR1 SGHAT and CDR2 FQDESV (reference sequence).

V usage is TRBV6-1 and J usage is TRBJ1-2; D is unresolved. The V and J ends lost 6 bases and 8 bases respectively, with 19 bases between them. The CDR3 sequence is 14 residues long. Germline values: CDR1 MNHNS, CDR2 SASEGT. The CDR3 DNA is TGTGCCAGCAGCCTGGATAGCGGCCCGAGGGGCTACACCTTC. This encodes CASSLDSGPRGYTF.

This clone has a handful of counts. The V call is TRBV4-1, the J call TRBJ1-1; tentatively, D is TRBD1 (6 bases). Per germline, CDR1 MGHRA and CDR2 YSYEKL. There are 14 residues in the CDR3. V was clipped by 3 bases and J by 6 bases, with 14 bases between them. The CDR3 is CASSHPGQSAEAFF. CDR3 nucleotides: TGCGCCAGCAGCCATCCCGGACAGTCCGCTGAAGCTTTCTTT.

This clone was picked up a small number of times. This chain connects TRBV7-3 to TRBJ2-2, with D possibly matching TRBD2 (7 bases). Between the trimmed V and J ends, which lost 5 bases and 5 bases, there was a span of 15 bases. Germline V gene data show CDR1 as SGHTA and CDR2 as FQGTGA. CDR3 length: 15 amino acids. DNA of the CDR3: TGTGCCAGCAGCGGGGGGGCTACCCCAACCGGGGAGCTGTTTTTT. Encoded protein: CASSGGATPTGELFF.

The sample holds many counts of this clone. The chain uses TRBV6-1 and TRBJ2-7, with 9 nucleotides matching TRBD1. Losses at the gene ends were 4 bases for V and 6 bases for J; bases not matched to a gene: 10. Germline lookup yields CDR1 MNHNS and CDR2 SASEGT. This CDR3 spans 15 amino acids. The CDR3 coding sequence is TGTGCCAGCAGTGCTCCGGGACAGGGAAACTTCGAGCAGTACTTC. This sequence encodes CASSAPGQGNFEQYF.

This clone was picked up many times. CDR3 amino acids: CASRDPSGFTDTQYF. CDR3 nucleotides: TGTGCCAGCAGAGATCCCAGTGGGTTCACAGATACGCAGTATTTT. The chain is built from TRBV28 and TRBJ2-3; D is ambiguous. There are 15 residues in the CDR3. The germline CDR1 and CDR2 sequences are MDHEN and SYDVKM. Trimming shortened V by 6 bases and J by 2 bases, and 15 bases separated the two germline ends. The full variable domain, with the rest looked up from reference TRBV28 and TRBJ2-3, is DVKVTQSSRYLVKRTGEKVFLECVQDMDHENMFWYRQDPGLGLRLIYFSYDVKMKEKGDIPEGYSVSREKKERFSLILESASTNQTSMYLCASRDPSGFTDTQYFGPGTRLTVL.

The chain uses TRBV19 and TRBJ1-4; D is possibly TRBD1 (5 bases). This CDR3 has 15 residues. Germline assignment: CDR1 LNHDA and CDR2 SQIVND (reference sequence). The ends were cut back, 3 bases at V and 3 bases at J, with 11 bases in the middle. CDR3 protein: CASSMGGMSNEKLFF. CDR3 DNA: TGTGCCAGTAGTATGGGGGGAATGTCTAATGAAAAACTGTTTTTT.

This clone was counted at least ten times. The chain uses TRBV7-8 and TRBJ2-1; tentative D call: TRBD2 (6 bases). V lost 5 bases to trimming and J lost 12 bases, with 14 bases between them. The CDR3 runs to 12 residues. The germline V gene encodes CDR1 SGHVS and CDR2 FQNEAQ. DNA for the CDR3: TGTGCCAGCAGCGCTAGCGTAAGGGTGCAGTTCTTC. It specifies CASSASVRVQFF.

This clone appeared a few times. The gene calls are TRBV19 and TRBJ1-2; possibly TRBD1 for D (6 bases). CDR1 is LNHDA, CDR2 SQIVND, per germline (reference sequence). The V gene lost 7 bases and the J gene lost 1 base, with 22 bases spanning the gap. The CDR3 covers 17 residues. The CDR3 reads CASMRGPGQTNNYGYTF. The CDR3 coding sequence is TGTGCCAGTATGCGGGGCCCTGGACAGACCAATAACTATGGCTACACCTTC. The full variable domain, with the rest looked up from reference TRBV19 and TRBJ1-2, is DGGITQSPKYLFRKEGQNVTLSCEQNLNHDAMYWYRQDPGQGLRLIYYSQIVNDFQKGDIAEGYSVSREKKESFPLTVTSAQKNPTAFYLCASMRGPGQTNNYGYTFGSGTRLTVV.

The table lists this clone with a few counts. At the DNA level, this CDR3 is encoded by other sequences in the same sample as well. The gene calls are TRBV6-5 and TRBJ2-7; D is undetermined. The CDR3 runs 12 residues. The ends were cut back, 2 bases at V and 6 bases at J, with 8 bases in the middle. Germline-derived CDR1 and CDR2 are MNHEY and SVGAGI. As DNA, the CDR3 is TGTGCCAGCAGTTACGGCGGTCCCGAGCAGTACGTC. It specifies CASSYGGPEQYV.

The chain employs TRBV29-1 and TRBJ1-1; tentatively, D is TRBD1 (6 bases). The length of the CDR3 is 12 residues. Trimming removed 7 bases at V and 4 bases at J, with 13 bases between. Germline CDR1 reads SQVTM; CDR2 reads ANQGSEA. This chain's CDR3 is CSASGGFTEAFF. CDR3 sequence (DNA): TGCAGCGCGTCGGGGGGCTTCACTGAAGCTTTCTTT.

This clone has ten or more counts. Other DNA sequences in this sample translate to the same CDR3. This chain joins TRBV4-3 and TRBJ2-1; D call uncertain. CDR1 and CDR2 from the germline V gene are LGHNA and YSLEER. CDR3 size: 13 residues. V lost 0 bases and J 6 bases, leaving 6 bases between the germline ends. For the CDR3, the DNA is TGCGCCAGCAGCCAAGAGGGTGGCAATGAGCAGTTCTTC. Protein: CASSQEGGNEQFF.

The chain combines TRBV6-6 with TRBJ1-1; D not resolved. Trimming took off 0 bases at V and 2 bases at J, with 10 bases between the two ends. Germline loops: CDR1 MNHNY, CDR2 SVGAGI (reference sequence). This CDR3 region has 15 residues. CDR3 in DNA: TGTGCCAGCAGTTACTCGTCCTGGGCCAACACTGAAGCTTTCTTT. Its translation: CASSYSSWANTEAFF.

This clone has more than one count but fewer than ten. In the same sample, other DNA sequences code for this CDR3. The chain carries TRBV7-2 and TRBJ2-3; D is possibly TRBD2 (7 bases). The length of the CDR3 is 15 residues. Trimming took 0 bases from V and 6 from J, leaving 13 bases between them. In germline, CDR1 is SGHTA, CDR2 FQGNSA. In nucleotides, the CDR3 is TGTGCCAGCAGCTTAGCGGGGGGGCTGGCGGATACGCAGTATTTT. Encoded protein: CASSLAGGLADTQYF.

This clone has at least ten counts. This CDR3 reads CASSLGNSGANVLTF. The CDR3 DNA sequence: TGTGCCAGCAGCTTAGGAAACTCTGGGGCCAACGTCCTGACTTTC. The genes are TRBV11-2 and TRBJ2-6; D unclear. From germline, CDR1 is SGHAT and CDR2 FQNNGV. V lost 1 base, J lost 0 bases, and 4 bases lay in between. The CDR3 has 15 amino acids.

The CDR3: CASSDGTPQPQHF. CDR3 bases: TGTGCCAGCAGTGACGGGACCCCTCAGCCCCAGCATTTT. The V and J genes are TRBV7-9 and TRBJ1-5, with D possibly TRBD1 on 5 matching bases. V shed 6 bases and J shed 6 bases, with 12 bases lying between them. Germline CDR1 and CDR2: SEHNR and FQNEAQ (reference sequence). CDR3 length equals 13 residues.

At least ten counts were recorded for this clone. The chain is built from TRBV6-6 and TRBJ1-4; D is uncertain. Germline CDR1 MNHNY, CDR2 SVGAGI (reference sequence). Between the trimmed V and J ends, which lost 10 bases and 2 bases, there was a span of 20 bases. This CDR3 has 16 amino acids. CDR3 in amino acids: CATTNAVATTNEKLFF. The CDR3 DNA is TGTGCCACTACGAACGCCGTGGCTACCACTAATGAAAAACTGTTTTTT.

This clone has at least ten counts. This chain links TRBV6-6 with TRBJ2-3; maybe TRBD2 (6 bases). V lost 2 bases and J lost 11, with 11 bases in between. From germline, CDR1 is MNHNY and CDR2 SVGAGI (reference sequence). There are 12 residues in the CDR3. The CDR3 spells CASSYARLEQYF. CDR3 nucleotide sequence: TGTGCCAGCAGTTACGCCCGACTAGAGCAGTATTTT.

The chain is built from TRBV10-3 and TRBJ1-2; 10 bases match TRBD1. The germline gives CDR1 ENHRY, CDR2 SYGVKD. This CDR3 has 15 residues. V was pared by 0 bases and J by 4 bases, with 2 bases of the junction left unmatched. The DNA for the CDR3 is TGTGCCATCAGTGAGTCGGACAGGGGGATCTATGGCTACACCTTC. It encodes CAISESDRGIYGYTF.

The table lists this clone with a few counts. The CDR3 DNA reads TGTGCCAGCAGTTCAGGGTACGAAAACACCATATATTTT. It codes for CASSSGYENTIYF. The genes are TRBV6-5 and TRBJ1-3; D may be TRBD1 (5 bases). Germline lookup yields CDR1 MNHEY and CDR2 SVGAGI. V dropped 4 bases and J dropped 6 bases, with 10 bases sitting between them. CDR3 length equals 13 residues.

This clone was recorded a few times. The V gene is TRBV25-1, the J gene TRBJ1-3; 7 positions agree with TRBD1. This CDR3 is built from 14 residues. Germline CDR1 is MGHDK and CDR2 is SYGVNS. V lost 5 bases to trimming and J lost 3 bases; unmatched junction nucleotides: 4. The CDR3 DNA is TGTGCCAGCAGTTTACAGGGGTTTGGAAACACCATATATTTT. Translated: CASSLQGFGNTIYF.

This clone was found a few times. The chain has TRBV4-2 and TRBJ1-5; possibly TRBD1 for D (5 bases). The CDR3 extends over 16 amino acids. CDR1 is LGHNA and CDR2 is YNFKEQ in the germline V gene. Trimming pared 0 bases from V and 11 bases from J, leaving 20 bases between. CDR3 nucleotides: TGTGCCAGCAGCCAAGATGGAGGGGCCCGTTTTTCGTCCCAGCATTTT. It yields the protein CASSQDGGARFSSQHF.

This clone was seen many times. The CDR3, as DNA: TGCGCCAGCAGTCCAGTGGGTGAATACTACAATGAGCAGTTCTTC. It specifies CASSPVGEYYNEQFF. The chain has TRBV5-1 and TRBJ2-1; no clear D. V lost 5 bases to trimming and J lost 3 bases, with 15 bases between them. Germline-derived CDR1 and CDR2 are SGHRS and YFSETQ. The CDR3 runs 15 residues.

In this sample, this clone turned up a few times. V gene TRBV19 combines with J gene TRBJ2-1; 9 nucleotides align to TRBD2. The V segment lost 2 bases and the J segment 12 bases; nucleotides outside the gene matches: 2. The CDR3 runs 12 residues. Germline-derived CDR1 and CDR2 are LNHDA and SQIVND (reference sequence). The CDR3 protein is CASSIKTSGQFF. The CDR3 nucleotides are TGTGCCAGTAGTATAAAGACTAGCGGGCAGTTCTTC.

This clone was counted only a few times. The same CDR3 arises from other DNA sequences in this sample as well. The gene calls are TRBV7-2 and TRBJ2-7; TRBD1 agrees at 8 bases. CDR1 and CDR2 (germline): SGHTA, FQGNSA. J lost 6 bases, V lost 1 base, and 5 bases had no gene match. The CDR3 totals 14 residues. As DNA, the CDR3 is TGTGCCAGCAGCTTAGAGGACAGGGTTGGCGAGCAGTACTTC. It specifies CASSLEDRVGEQYF.

This sequence joins TRBV10-2 and TRBJ1-2; perhaps TRBD1 as D (5 bases). The CDR3 extends over 14 amino acids. Germline V CDR1 and CDR2: WSHSY, SAAADI. V was pared by 0 bases and J by 7 bases, with 12 bases between. CDR3: CASSESNGAGGYTF. CDR3 nucleotide sequence: TGCGCCAGCAGTGAGTCGAATGGGGCAGGTGGCTACACCTTC.

This clone was found a few times. This rearrangement joins TRBV27 to TRBJ2-7; 8 bases are a match to TRBD1. The CDR3 totals 14 residues. CDR1 is MNHEY, CDR2 SMNVEV, per germline (reference sequence). V dropped 7 bases and J dropped 2; count of bases not matched to a gene: 7. DNA of the CDR3: TGTGCCAGCAAGAGACAGGGGCATACCTACGAGCAGTACGTC. It specifies CASKRQGHTYEQYV.

Concerning this clone itself: A read error may account for a junction end that differs from germline. The V gene is TRBV5-4, the J gene TRBJ1-1; possibly TRBD1 for D (6 bases). CDR3 length equals 13 residues. Germline CDR1 reads SGHNT; CDR2 reads YYREEE (reference sequence). The CDR3 loop reads CASSLQGNIEAFF. In DNA form, the CDR3 reads TGTGCCAGCAGCCTCCAGGGGAACATTGAAGCTTTCTTT.